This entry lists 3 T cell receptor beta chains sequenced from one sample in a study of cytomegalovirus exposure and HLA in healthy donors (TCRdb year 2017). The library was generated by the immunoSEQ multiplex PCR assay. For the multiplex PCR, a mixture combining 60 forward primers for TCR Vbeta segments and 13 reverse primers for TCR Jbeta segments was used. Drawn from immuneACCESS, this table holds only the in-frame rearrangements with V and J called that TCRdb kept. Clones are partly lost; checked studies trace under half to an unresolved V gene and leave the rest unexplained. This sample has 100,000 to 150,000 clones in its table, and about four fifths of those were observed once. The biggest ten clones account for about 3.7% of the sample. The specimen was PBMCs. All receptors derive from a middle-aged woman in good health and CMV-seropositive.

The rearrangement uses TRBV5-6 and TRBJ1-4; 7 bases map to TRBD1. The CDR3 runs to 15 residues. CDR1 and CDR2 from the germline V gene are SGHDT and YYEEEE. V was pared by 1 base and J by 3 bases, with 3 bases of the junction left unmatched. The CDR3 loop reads CASSLFTGANEKLFF. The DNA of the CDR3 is TGTGCCAGCAGCTTGTTCACAGGGGCTAATGAAAAACTGTTTTTT.

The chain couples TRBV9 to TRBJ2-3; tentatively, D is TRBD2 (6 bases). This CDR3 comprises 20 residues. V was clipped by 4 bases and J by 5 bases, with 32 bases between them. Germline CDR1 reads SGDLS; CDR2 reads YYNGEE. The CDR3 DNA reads TGTGCCAGCAGCATCCCCAGCGGGCTGGGGACCTTGGGGTCTCTAGATACGCAGTATTTT. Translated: CASSIPSGLGTLGSLDTQYF.

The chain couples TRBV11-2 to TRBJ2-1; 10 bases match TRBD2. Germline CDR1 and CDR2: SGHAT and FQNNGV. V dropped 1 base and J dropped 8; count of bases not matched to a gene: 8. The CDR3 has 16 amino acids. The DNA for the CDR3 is TGTGCCAGCAGCTTAGCGCCTAGCGGGAGCGTTTATGAGCAGTTCTTC. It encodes CASSLAPSGSVYEQFF.